The rows below give T cell receptor beta chains drawn from one sample of a study of blood T cells in healthy people across ages. TCRdb processed the 5' RACE reads anew with MiXCR; each CDR3 protein has one entry. The sample holds 700,000 to 900,000 distinct CDR3 sequences, roughly 24% seen once. The sample was also linked to a second study, of T cells of mothers and their children.

Sequenced input: blood. Every receptor here comes from a boy younger than 18 in good health. Both conserved end residues are part of each CDR3. The D gene is left open where the match is weak. Expanded clones get a size class; other rows say once, few or many, or leave the size out.

. TRBJ2-5 TRBV6-1 few CASSEGGAGTQYF TGTGCCAGCAGTGAAGGGGGGGCCGGGACCCAGTACTTC
. TRBJ1-4 TRBV7-9 few CASSPGSGPLFF TGTGCCAGCAGCCCGGGGTCGGGACCGCTGTTTTTT
TRBD1 TRBJ1-5 TRBV28 . CASSISDRGGQPQHF TGTGCCAGCAGTATCTCGGACAGGGGGGGTCAGCCCCAGCATTTT
. TRBJ2-5 TRBV7-9 . CANSLEQETQYF TGTGCCAACAGCTTAGAGCAAGAGACCCAGTACTTC
TRBD2 TRBJ2-1 TRBV12-3/TRBV12-4 few CASTSASGNNEQFF TGTGCCAGCACCTCCGCTAGCGGCAACAATGAGCAGTTCTTC
TRBD1 TRBJ2-1 TRBV7-9 few CASSLGTGGFHEQFF TGTGCCAGCAGCTTAGGGACAGGGGGCTTCCATGAGCAGTTCTTC
TRBD2 TRBJ2-5 TRBV7-2 few CASASGLAIQETQYF TGTGCCAGCGCATCCGGACTAGCGATACAAGAGACCCAGTACTTC
TRBD1 TRBJ1-6 TRBV12-3/TRBV12-4 few CASSSGTGNQNSPLHF TGTGCCAGCAGTTCCGGGACAGGAAACCAAAATTCACCCCTCCACTTT
. TRBJ1-4 TRBV12-3/TRBV12-4 few CASTPGAGAEGKLFF TGTGCCAGCACCCCCGGGGCGGGGGCAGAGGGAAAACTGTTTTTT
TRBD2 TRBJ2-5 TRBV7-2 few CASSRLLGTSGGQETQYF TGTGCCAGCAGCCGTCTCCTAGGGACTAGCGGGGGACAAGAGACCCAGTACTTC
. TRBJ2-7 TRBV29-1 few CSVSHPSSYEQYF TGCAGCGTCTCCCACCCGAGCTCCTACGAGCAGTACTTC
. TRBJ2-6 TRBV5-1 few CASSLTGLRSGANVLTF TGCGCCAGCAGCTTGACAGGGCTCCGCTCTGGGGCCAACGTCCTGACTTTC
TRBD2 TRBJ2-5 TRBV5-1 . CASSESGGVETQYF TGCGCCAGCAGCGAGAGCGGGGGGGTTGAGACCCAGTACTTC
TRBD2 TRBJ2-1 TRBV12-3/TRBV12-4 few CASSPTGLEDEQFF TGTGCCAGCAGTCCCACGGGACTAGAAGATGAGCAGTTCTTC
TRBD2 TRBJ2-1 TRBV29-1 . CSVASGGKHEQFF TGCAGCGTTGCATCGGGGGGTAAGCATGAGCAGTTCTTC
TRBD1 TRBJ1-1 TRBV5-1 few CASSLGPDRSLNTEAFF TGCGCCAGCAGCCTAGGTCCGGACAGGTCTTTGAACACTGAAGCTTTCTTT
TRBD2 TRBJ2-5 TRBV24-1 . CATSDPRGSQETQYF TGTGCCACCAGTGACCCGCGGGGGAGCCAAGAGACCCAGTACTTC
. TRBJ1-3 TRBV5-1 . CASTPEGVSGNTIYF TGCGCCAGCACCCCGGAGGGGGTCTCTGGAAACACCATATATTTT
. TRBJ2-7 TRBV18 few CASSPRSGDREQYF TGTGCCAGCTCACCCCGGTCAGGTGATCGCGAGCAGTACTTC
TRBD1 TRBJ1-1 TRBV12-3/TRBV12-4 . CASSPDGTENTEAFF TGTGCCAGCAGTCCAGATGGGACAGAGAACACTGAAGCTTTCTTT
. TRBJ1-2 TRBV11-1 few CASSSRTANYGYTF TGTGCCAGCAGCTCCCGGACAGCTAACTATGGCTACACCTTC
. TRBJ1-2 TRBV12-3/TRBV12-4 few CASSFLKNGYTF TGTGCCAGCAGTTTCCTCAAAAATGGCTACACCTTC
. TRBJ1-2 TRBV12-3/TRBV12-4 few CASSLEGYYGYTF TGTGCCAGCAGTTTAGAAGGTTACTATGGCTACACCTTC
TRBD1 TRBJ2-1 TRBV15 few CATSRDVGAGGLNEQFF TGCGCCACCAGCAGAGATGTTGGTGCAGGGGGCTTAAATGAGCAGTTCTTC
. TRBJ2-3 TRBV14 few CASNQGGVQPLADTQYF TGTGCCAGCAACCAAGGAGGGGTACAGCCCCTCGCAGATACGCAGTATTTT
TRBD1 TRBJ2-5 TRBV28 many CASSLPGQGGETQYF TGTGCCAGCAGTTTGCCGGGACAGGGGGGAGAGACCCAGTACTTC
. TRBJ2-7 TRBV9 once CASSVGTGGANYEQYF TGTGCCAGCAGCGTAGGGACTGGGGGCGCGAACTACGAGCAGTACTTC
TRBD2 TRBJ2-1 TRBV24-1 . CATSTSGGASYNEQFF TGTGCCACCAGTACTAGCGGGGGGGCATCCTACAATGAGCAGTTCTTC
. TRBJ1-1 TRBV20-1 . CSAPSAGSSSEAFF TGCAGTGCGCCTAGTGCCGGGTCAAGCAGTGAAGCTTTCTTT
. TRBJ2-6 TRBV15 . CATSTRLRGLAPGANVLTF TGTGCCACCAGCACACGGTTGCGGGGTCTAGCTCCAGGGGCCAACGTCCTGACTTTC
. TRBJ2-3 TRBV3-1 few CASSQNSRAGAADTQYF TGTGCCAGCAGCCAAAATTCCAGGGCTGGGGCCGCAGATACGCAGTATTTT
. TRBJ2-1 TRBV6-5 . CASSYSDSQKIWKFF TGTGCCAGCAGTTATTCCGATTCACAGAAAATCTGGAAGTTCTTC
. TRBJ2-5 TRBV28 . CASSLIGGSREETQYF TGTGCCAGCAGTTTAATAGGTGGGAGTCGGGAAGAGACCCAGTACTTC
. TRBJ2-6 TRBV9 few CASSVASRLSGANVLTF TGTGCCAGCAGCGTAGCTAGCAGGCTCTCTGGGGCCAACGTCCTGACTTTC
. TRBJ2-5 TRBV2 . CASMARDGETQYF TGTGCCAGCATGGCGCGGGATGGGGAGACCCAGTACTTC
. TRBJ2-5 TRBV3-1 few CASRGTYHYQETQYF TGTGCCAGCCGGGGGACCTACCATTACCAAGAGACCCAGTACTTC
. TRBJ2-4 TRBV28 few CASISGRPLVKNIQYF TGTGCCAGCATCTCCGGGAGACCTCTAGTCAAAAACATTCAGTACTTC
. TRBJ2-7 TRBV4-1 . CASSHRVGPPYEQYF TGCGCCAGCAGCCACCGGGTGGGGCCCCCCTACGAGCAGTACTTC
. TRBJ1-4 TRBV28 few CASRSGEEKLFF TGTGCCAGCAGATCGGGTGAGGAAAAACTGTTTTTT
. TRBJ2-3 TRBV3-1 . CGSSQDREAGRWTDTQYF TGTGGCAGCAGCCAAGATAGGGAAGCAGGGAGGTGGACAGATACGCAGTATTTT
. TRBJ2-5 TRBV19 . CASSWQPDWETQYF TGTGCCAGTAGTTGGCAGCCCGACTGGGAGACCCAGTACTTC
. TRBJ2-3 TRBV19 . CASSIGTTDTQYF TGTGCCAGTAGTATAGGGACCACAGATACGCAGTATTTT
. TRBJ1-2 TRBV21-1 few CASSKGRTVPNYGYTF TGTGCCAGCAGCAAAGGAAGGACAGTACCCAACTATGGCTACACCTTC
TRBD1 TRBJ2-2 TRBV30 . CAWRSRGRGTGELFF TGTGCCTGGAGATCCCGAGGCAGGGGGACCGGGGAGCTGTTTTTT
. TRBJ1-1 TRBV7-8 . CATGGGGNTEAFF TGTGCCACCGGGGGTGGGGGAAACACTGAAGCTTTCTTT
TRBD2 TRBJ2-1 TRBV11-1 few CASSLAKKLGLAASYNEQFF TGTGCCAGCAGCCTAGCGAAAAAGCTCGGACTAGCGGCCTCCTACAATGAGCAGTTCTTC